Below, one T cell receptor beta chain is given with its context. The antigen remains undetermined. The data originate from a study of T cells in Graves' hyperthyroidism and ophthalmopathy. Trimming stripped 1 base from V and 8 bases from J, with 21 bases between. The CDR3 runs 17 residues. Germline V gene lookup returns CDR1 LGHDT and CDR2 YNNKEL (reference sequence). Study-wide points: Ophthalmopathy could be told apart from stable hyperthyroidism with a 13 V-J model.

RNA transcripts gave rise to amplified TCR beta CDR3 regions. TCR CDR3 underwent first-round RT-PCR with the HTBI primer set. TCRdb processed the multiplex PCR reads anew with MiXCR; each CDR3 protein has one entry. The profile covers 600,000 or so distinct CDR3 sequences, with around 15% appearing a single time and approximately 3.9% taken by the ten largest. The chain has TRBV3-1 and TRBJ2-1; D is perhaps TRBD2 (5 bases). Sequenced input: blood. The receptor was derived from a woman aged 25 to 39 with Graves' hyperthyroidism. Written as DNA, the CDR3 is TGTGCCAGCAGCCAAGTAAAAGTTCGGGAAGGGCGCGATGAGCAGTTCTTC. Protein sequence: CASSQVKVREGRDEQFF.